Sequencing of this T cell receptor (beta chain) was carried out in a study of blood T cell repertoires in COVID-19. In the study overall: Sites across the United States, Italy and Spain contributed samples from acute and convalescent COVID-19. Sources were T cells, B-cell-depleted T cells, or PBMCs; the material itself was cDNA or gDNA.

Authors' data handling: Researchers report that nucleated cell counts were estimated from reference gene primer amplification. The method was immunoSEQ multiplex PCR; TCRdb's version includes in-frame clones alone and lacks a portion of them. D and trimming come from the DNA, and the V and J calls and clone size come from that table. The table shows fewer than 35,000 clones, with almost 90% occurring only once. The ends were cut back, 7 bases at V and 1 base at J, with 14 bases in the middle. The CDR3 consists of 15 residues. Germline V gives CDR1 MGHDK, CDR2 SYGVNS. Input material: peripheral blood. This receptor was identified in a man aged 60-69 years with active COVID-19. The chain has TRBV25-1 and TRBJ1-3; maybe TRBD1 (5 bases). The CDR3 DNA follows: TGTGCCAGCACTAGCGGATGGGGGTCTGGAAACACCATATATTTT. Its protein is CASTSGWGSGNTIYF.